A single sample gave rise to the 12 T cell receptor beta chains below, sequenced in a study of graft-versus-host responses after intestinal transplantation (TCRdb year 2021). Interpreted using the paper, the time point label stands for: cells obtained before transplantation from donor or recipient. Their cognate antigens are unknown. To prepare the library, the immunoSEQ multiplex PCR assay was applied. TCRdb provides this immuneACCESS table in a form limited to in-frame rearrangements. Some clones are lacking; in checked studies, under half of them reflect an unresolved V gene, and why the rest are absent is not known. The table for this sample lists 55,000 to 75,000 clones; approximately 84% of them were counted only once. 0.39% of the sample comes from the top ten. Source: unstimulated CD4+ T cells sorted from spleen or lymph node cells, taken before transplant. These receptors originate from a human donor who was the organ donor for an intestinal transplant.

Here the CDR3 DNA reads TGTGCCAGCAGTGAACTGGGACAGGGGGCGATTAGTTCACCCCTCCACTTT. This codes for CASSELGQGAISSPLHF. The J gene is TRBJ1-6, the V gene TRBV2, with 12 bases lining up with TRBD1. The CDR3 runs 17 residues. CDR1 is SNHLY, CDR2 FYNNEI, per germline. The J segment lost 9 bases and the V segment lost 2 bases, leaving 8 bases of the junction unmatched. Based on the CDR3 plus reference TRBV2 and TRBJ1-6, the full variable domain is EPEVTQTPSHQVTQMGQEVILRCVPISNHLYFYWYRQILGQKVEFLVSFYNNEISEKSEIFDDQFSVERPDGSNFTLKIRSTKLEDSAMYFCASSELGQGAISSPLHFGNGTRLTVT.

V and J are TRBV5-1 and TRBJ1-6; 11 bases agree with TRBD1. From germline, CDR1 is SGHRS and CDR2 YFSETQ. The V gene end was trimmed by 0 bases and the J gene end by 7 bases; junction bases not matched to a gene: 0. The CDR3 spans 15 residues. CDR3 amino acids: CASSLGDRGNSPLHF. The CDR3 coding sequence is TGCGCCAGCAGCTTGGGGGACAGGGGGAATTCACCCCTCCACTTT.

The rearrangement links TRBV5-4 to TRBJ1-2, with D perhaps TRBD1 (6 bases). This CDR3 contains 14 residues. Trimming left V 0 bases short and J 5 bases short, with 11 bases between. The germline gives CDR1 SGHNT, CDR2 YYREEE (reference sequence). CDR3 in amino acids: CASSLDSGVYGYTF. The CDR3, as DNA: TGTGCCAGCAGCTTGGATTCAGGGGTTTATGGCTACACCTTC.

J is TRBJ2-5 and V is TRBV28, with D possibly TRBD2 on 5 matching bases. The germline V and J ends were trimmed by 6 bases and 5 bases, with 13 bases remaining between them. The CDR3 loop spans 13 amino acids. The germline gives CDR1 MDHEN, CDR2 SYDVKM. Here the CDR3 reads CASRNGPGETQYF. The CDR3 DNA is TGTGCCAGCAGGAACGGGCCGGGGGAGACCCAGTACTTC.

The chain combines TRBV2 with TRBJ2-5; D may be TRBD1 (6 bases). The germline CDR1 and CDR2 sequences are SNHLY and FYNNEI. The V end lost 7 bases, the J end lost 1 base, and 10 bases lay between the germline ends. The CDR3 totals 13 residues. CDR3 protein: CASTRGLQETQYF. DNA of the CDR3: TGTGCCAGCACCAGGGGCCTCCAAGAGACCCAGTACTTC.

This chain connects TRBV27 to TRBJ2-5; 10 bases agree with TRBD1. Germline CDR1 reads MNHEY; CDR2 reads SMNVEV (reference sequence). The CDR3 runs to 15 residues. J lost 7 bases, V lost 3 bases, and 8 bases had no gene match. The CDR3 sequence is CASSFLDRGGRTQYF. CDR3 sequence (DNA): TGTGCCAGCAGTTTCCTGGACAGGGGGGGGAGGACCCAGTACTTC.

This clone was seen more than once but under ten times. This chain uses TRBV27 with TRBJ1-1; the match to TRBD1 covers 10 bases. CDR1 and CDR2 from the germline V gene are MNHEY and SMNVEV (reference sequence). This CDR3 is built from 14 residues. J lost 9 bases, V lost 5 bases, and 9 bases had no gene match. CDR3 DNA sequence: TGTGCCAGCAGTGCGGGCGGACAGGGGGAACAAGCTTTCTTT. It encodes CASSAGGQGEQAFF.

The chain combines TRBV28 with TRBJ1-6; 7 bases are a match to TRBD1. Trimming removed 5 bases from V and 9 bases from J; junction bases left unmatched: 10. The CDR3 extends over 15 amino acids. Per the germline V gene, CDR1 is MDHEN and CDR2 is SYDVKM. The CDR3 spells CASSPSTGLISPLHF. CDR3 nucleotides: TGTGCCAGCAGTCCATCGACAGGGTTAATTTCACCCCTCCACTTT.

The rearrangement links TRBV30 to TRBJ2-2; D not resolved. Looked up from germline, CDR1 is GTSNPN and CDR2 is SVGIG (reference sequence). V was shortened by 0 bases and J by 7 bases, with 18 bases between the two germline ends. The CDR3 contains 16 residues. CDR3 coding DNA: TGTGCCTGGAGTGTTTTGTCTGCTAACTCTGGCGGGGAGCTGTTTTTT. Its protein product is CAWSVLSANSGGELFF.

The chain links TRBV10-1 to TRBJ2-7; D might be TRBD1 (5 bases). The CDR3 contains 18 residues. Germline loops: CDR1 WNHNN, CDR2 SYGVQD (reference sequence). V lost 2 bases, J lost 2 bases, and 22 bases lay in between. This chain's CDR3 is CASSEPRTRDKQPYEQYV. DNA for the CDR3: TGCGCCAGCAGTGAGCCGAGGACCAGGGATAAACAGCCCTACGAGCAGTACGTC.

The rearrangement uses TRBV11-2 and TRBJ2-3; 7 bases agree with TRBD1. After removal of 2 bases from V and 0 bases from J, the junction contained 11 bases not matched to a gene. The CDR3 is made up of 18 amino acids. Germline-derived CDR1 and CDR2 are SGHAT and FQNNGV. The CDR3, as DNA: TGTGCCAGCAGCTTAATAAGTGGACAGGCAACTAGCACAGATACGCAGTATTTT. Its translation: CASSLISGQATSTDTQYF.

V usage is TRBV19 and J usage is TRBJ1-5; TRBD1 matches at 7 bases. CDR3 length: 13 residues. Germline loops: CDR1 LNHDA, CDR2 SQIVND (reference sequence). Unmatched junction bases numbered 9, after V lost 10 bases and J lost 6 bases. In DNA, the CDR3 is TGTGCCATCTCGGAGGGGGCTGGTCAGCCCCAGCATTTT. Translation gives CAISEGAGQPQHF.